Below, 16 T cell receptor beta chains from the same sample are listed, as sequenced in a study of cytomegalovirus exposure and HLA in healthy donors. Method: immunoSEQ multiplex PCR; TCRdb's copy keeps in-frame clones and lacks some. The table records 55,000 to 80,000 clones, approximately 95% of them present only once. The sequenced sample was PBMCs. These receptors were taken from a woman between 18 and 29 years old in good health and CMV-seropositive.

J is TRBJ1-1 and V is TRBV6-5, with D perhaps matching TRBD1 (5 bases). The V gene's germline CDR1 is MNHEY and CDR2 SVGAGI. Trimming stripped 0 bases from V and 0 bases from J, with 8 bases between. CDR3 length: 15 residues. The CDR3 nucleotides are TGTGCCAGCAGTTACTCGGAAGGGGTGAACACTGAAGCTTTCTTT. Translation gives CASSYSEGVNTEAFF.

CDR3 DNA: TGTGCCAGCAGCTTGCTCGGGAGCTCCTACGAGCAGTACTTC. It codes for CASSLLGSSYEQYF. V gene TRBV5-4 combines with J gene TRBJ2-7; possible D gene TRBD2, 6 bases. The CDR3 is 14 residues long. Trimming pared 1 base from V and 0 bases from J, leaving 8 bases between. The germline V gene has CDR1 SGHNT and CDR2 YYREEE (reference sequence).

The CDR3 sequence: CASSFSMNTEAFF. DNA for the CDR3: TGTGCCAGCAGCTTTTCAATGAACACTGAAGCTTTCTTT. This chain uses TRBV7-9 with TRBJ1-1; D is undetermined. Germline V gene sequence: CDR1 SEHNR, CDR2 FQNEAQ (reference sequence). V shed 3 bases and J shed 0 bases, with 5 bases lying between them. The CDR3 consists of 13 residues.

The chain carries TRBV10-3 and TRBJ2-1; 8 bases align to TRBD2. The CDR3 has 16 amino acids. The junction had 8 bases not matched to a gene; V was cut back by 7 bases and J by 0 bases. Germline CDR1 is ENHRY and CDR2 is SYGVKD. The CDR3 loop is CAIKPSGLSSYNEQFF. For the CDR3, the DNA is TGTGCCATCAAACCTAGCGGGCTGAGCTCCTACAATGAGCAGTTCTTC.

This sequence joins TRBV2 and TRBJ1-2; D not certain. Germline assignment: CDR1 SNHLY and CDR2 FYNNEI. The CDR3 runs to 15 residues. V lost 7 bases and J 7 bases, leaving 22 bases between the germline ends. The CDR3 DNA reads TGTGCCAGCATCCGATTCCTCCATGCCACGGGTGGCTACACCTTC. Translation gives CASIRFLHATGGYTF.

V is TRBV7-2 and J is TRBJ2-3; 9 bases map to TRBD2. This CDR3 contains 16 residues. The V gene end was trimmed by 0 bases and the J gene end by 10 bases; junction bases not matched to a gene: 11. Germline lookup yields CDR1 SGHTA and CDR2 FQGNSA. CDR3 in amino acids: CASSLALAGGPGAQYF. The CDR3 bases are TGTGCCAGCAGCTTAGCGCTGGCGGGGGGGCCAGGGGCGCAGTATTTT.

In regard to this clone: Mismatch with germline at one junction end may stem from a read error. The V and J genes are TRBV6-1 and TRBJ2-7; 8 positions agree with TRBD2. There are 14 residues in the CDR3. Germline V gene lookup returns CDR1 MNHNS and CDR2 SASEGT. Here the CDR3 DNA reads TGTGCAAGCACCCCAGCGGGAGAGGTTTCCGAGCAGTACTTC. It specifies CASTPAGEVSEQYF.

The chain links TRBV30 to TRBJ1-1; D possibly corresponds to TRBD1 (5 bases). Between the trimmed V and J ends, which lost 0 bases and 3 bases, there was a span of 8 bases. CDR3 length: 13 residues. The germline V gene has CDR1 GTSNPN and CDR2 SVGIG (reference sequence). The CDR3 DNA follows: TGTGCCTGGAGTGTGGGCAGGGACACTGAAGCTTTCTTT. Encoded protein: CAWSVGRDTEAFF.

V is TRBV6-1 and J is TRBJ2-2; 10 positions match TRBD2. The CDR3 totals 15 residues. Per germline, CDR1 MNHNS and CDR2 SASEGT. The junction had 11 bases not matched to a gene; V was cut back by 7 bases and J by 9 bases. This chain's CDR3 is CASTKAGGPRRELFF. The CDR3 DNA reads as TGTGCCAGCACCAAAGCGGGGGGGCCTCGTCGGGAGCTGTTTTTT.

The J gene is TRBJ1-2, the V gene TRBV28; 11 bases are shared with TRBD1. J gave up 5 bases and V 5 bases, and 7 bases lay outside the gene matches. CDR3 length: 15 residues. Germline CDR1 MDHEN, CDR2 SYDVKM. The CDR3 loop reads CASSPPGDRGYGYTF. DNA of the CDR3: TGTGCCAGCAGTCCCCCCGGGGACAGGGGGTATGGCTACACCTTC.

This chain uses TRBV11-3 with TRBJ2-7; 7 bases are shared with TRBD1. With V trimmed by 3 bases and J by 0 bases, 2 bases remained unmatched. Germline V lookup: CDR1 SGHNT, CDR2 YENEEA. The CDR3 is 14 amino acids. The DNA for the CDR3 is TGTGCCAGCAGCTTGGGACAGAGCTCCTACGAGCAGTACTTC. Its translation: CASSLGQSSYEQYF.

The chain joins TRBV28 to TRBJ2-7; D gene unclear. The CDR3 loop spans 15 amino acids. The germline V and J ends were trimmed by 3 bases and 2 bases, with 14 bases remaining between them. Per germline, CDR1 MDHEN and CDR2 SYDVKM. This CDR3 reads CASSFAQAPAYEQYF. In nucleotides, the CDR3 is TGTGCCAGCAGTTTTGCGCAGGCACCTGCCTACGAGCAGTACTTC.

The count of this clone is one. The CDR3 bases are TGTGCCAGCAGCCAAGAGTACCCGGGTTGGAATGAGCAGTTCTTC. It yields the protein CASSQEYPGWNEQFF. This chain uses TRBV14 with TRBJ2-1, with no clear D. The V gene's germline CDR1 is SGHDN and CDR2 FVKESK. The CDR3 length is 15 residues. Trimming removed 0 bases from V and 7 bases from J, with 13 bases in between. Full variable domain (outside the CDR3, taken from reference TRBV14 and TRBJ2-1): EAGVTQFPSHSVIEKGQTVTLRCDPISGHDNLYWYRRVMGKEIKFLLHFVKESKQDESGMPNNRFLAERTGGTYSTLKVQPAELEDSGVYFCASSQEYPGWNEQFFGPGTRLTVL.

The chain links TRBV28 to TRBJ1-2; TRBD1 matches at 7 bases. CDR1 and CDR2 (germline): MDHEN, SYDVKM. V dropped 6 bases and J dropped 8; count of bases not matched to a gene: 9. The CDR3 spans 13 residues. The CDR3 nucleotides are TGTGCCAGCAGCCCTCCCAGGGGGACGGGCTACACCTTC. The encoded protein is CASSPPRGTGYTF.

V usage is TRBV7-2 and J usage is TRBJ1-6; 7 bases align to TRBD1. CDR1 and CDR2 (germline): SGHTA, FQGNSA. CDR3 length equals 15 residues. The junction had 7 bases not matched to a gene; V was cut back by 2 bases and J by 9 bases. The CDR3 DNA is TGTGCCAGCAGCTTAAATGTCAGGGGGGCTTCACCCCTCCACTTT. It yields the protein CASSLNVRGASPLHF. Full variable domain (rest looked up from reference TRBV7-2 and TRBJ1-6): GAGVSQSPSNKVTEKGKDVELRCDPISGHTALYWYRQSLGQGLEFLIYFQGNSAPDKSGLPSDRFSAERTGGSVSTLTIQRTQQEDSAVYLCASSLNVRGASPLHFGNGTRLTVT.

This clone showed up just once. The rearrangement links TRBV19 to TRBJ1-1; D ambiguous. V lost 4 bases to trimming and J lost 6 bases, with 9 bases between them. Germline lookup yields CDR1 LNHDA and CDR2 SQIVND (reference sequence). The CDR3 length is 12 residues. This CDR3 is CASSRLMAEAFF. As DNA, the CDR3 is TGTGCCAGTAGTAGGCTGATGGCTGAAGCTTTCTTT.